The clone carrying this TCR beta chain was found a few times. The target antigen is unknown. The CDR3 contains 19 residues. A deep-level run was used for the assay. TCRdb's copy holds only in-frame clones and misses some; the assay was immunoSEQ multiplex PCR. This repertoire shows some 1 million clones, under 80% found once; its top ten account for roughly 1.4%. These data come from a study of shared clonotypes between healthy human individuals. Study information: A donor's plate count was three for CD4 naive and three for CD4 memory; CD8 naive had two and CD8 memory one. Findings and caveats of the study: Several donors shared 4.5% to 6.5% of their naive CD4 clonotypes. The four-donor shared clonotypes exceeded non-shared clonotypes in generation probability, with non-shared ones scoring lower.

The rearrangement joins TRBV21-1 to TRBJ2-7; the table's D call, TRBD2, has no DNA check behind it. TRBV21-1 is termed a pseudogene. This receptor was taken from a man aged 18-30 years in good health. Sequencing input: memory CD4+ T cells sorted from blood. Subset noted: CD45RA-negative fraction. CDR3 sequence: CASSKTSGRDEGYSYEQYF. The CDR3, as DNA: TGTGCCAGCAGCAAAACGTCTGGGCGGGACGAGGGATACTCCTACGAGCAGTACTTC.